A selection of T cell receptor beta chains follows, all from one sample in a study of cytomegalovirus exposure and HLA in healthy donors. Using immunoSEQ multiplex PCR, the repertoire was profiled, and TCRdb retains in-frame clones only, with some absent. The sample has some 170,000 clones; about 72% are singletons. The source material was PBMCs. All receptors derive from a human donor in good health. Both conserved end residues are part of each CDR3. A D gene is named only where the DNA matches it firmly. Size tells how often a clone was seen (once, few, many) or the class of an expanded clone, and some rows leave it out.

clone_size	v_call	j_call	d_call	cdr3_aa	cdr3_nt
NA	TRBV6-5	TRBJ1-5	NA	CASSRLRVGQPQHF	TGTGCCAGCAGCCGACTCAGGGTAGGACAGCCCCAGCATTTT
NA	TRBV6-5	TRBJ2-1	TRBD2	CASSYSGGGAYEQFF	TGTGCCAGCAGTTACAGCGGCGGGGGGGCCTATGAGCAGTTCTTC
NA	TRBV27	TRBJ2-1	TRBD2	CASSRGTSGYNEQFF	TGTGCCAGCAGCCGGGGGACTAGCGGATACAATGAGCAGTTCTTC
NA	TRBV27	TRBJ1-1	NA	CASSSRTNTEAFF	TGTGCCAGCAGTTCCCGGACAAACACTGAAGCTTTCTTT
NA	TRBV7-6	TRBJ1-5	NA	CASSSTDGQPQHF	TGTGCCAGCAGCTCCACAGATGGACAGCCCCAGCATTTT
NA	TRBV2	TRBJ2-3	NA	CASSDDSRVADTQYF	TGTGCCAGCAGCGATGATAGCCGGGTCGCAGATACGCAGTATTTT
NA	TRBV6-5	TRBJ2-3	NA	CASSYGDKGTDTQYF	TGTGCCAGCAGTTACGGGGACAAGGGAACAGATACGCAGTATTTT
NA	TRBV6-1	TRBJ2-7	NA	CASSLGGVGEQYF	TGTGCCAGCAGTTTAGGGGGGGTAGGGGAGCAGTACTTC
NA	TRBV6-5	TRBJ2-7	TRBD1	CASIQTGQGTYEQYF	TGTGCCAGCATTCAAACGGGACAGGGAACCTACGAGCAGTACTTC
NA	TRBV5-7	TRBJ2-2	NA	CASSLDRWPGELFF	TGTGCCAGCAGCTTGGACAGATGGCCCGGGGAGCTGTTTTTT
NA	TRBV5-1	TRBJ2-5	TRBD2	CASSLEGGGFETQYF	TGCGCCAGCAGCTTGGAAGGCGGGGGGTTCGAGACCCAGTACTTC
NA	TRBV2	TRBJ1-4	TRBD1	CASSYRGSRTNEKLFF	TGTGCCAGCAGCTACAGGGGGAGTAGGACTAATGAAAAACTGTTTTTT
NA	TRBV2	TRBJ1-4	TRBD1	CASRTTTGGIEKLFF	TGTGCCAGCAGAACAACGACAGGGGGCATTGAAAAACTGTTTTTT
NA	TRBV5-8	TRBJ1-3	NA	CASSLYNSGNTIYF	TGTGCCAGCAGCTTGTACAACTCTGGAAACACCATATATTTT
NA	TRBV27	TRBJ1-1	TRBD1	CASRQGMNTEAFF	TGTGCCAGCAGACAGGGGATGAACACTGAAGCTTTCTTT
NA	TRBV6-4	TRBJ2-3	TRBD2	CASSPGLAGRGDTQYF	TGTGCCAGCAGCCCGGGACTAGCGGGGAGGGGAGATACGCAGTATTTT
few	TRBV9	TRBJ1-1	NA	CASSVGDTRNTEAFF	TGTGCCAGCAGCGTAGGTGATACTAGGAACACTGAAGCTTTCTTT
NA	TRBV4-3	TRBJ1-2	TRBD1	CASSQDRTGSGYTF	TGCGCCAGCAGCCAAGACCGGACAGGTAGCGGCTACACCTTC
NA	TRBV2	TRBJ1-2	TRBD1	CASSEIPRTGDGYTF	TGTGCCAGCAGTGAAATCCCTAGGACAGGGGATGGCTACACCTTC
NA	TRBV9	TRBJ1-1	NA	CASSAAPGAEAFF	TGTGCCAGCAGCGCGGCCCCAGGGGCTGAAGCTTTCTTT
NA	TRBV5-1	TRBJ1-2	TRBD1	CASSLQGANYGYTF	TGCGCCAGCAGCTTACAGGGGGCAAACTATGGCTACACCTTC
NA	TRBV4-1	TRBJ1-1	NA	CASSQGGNTEAFF	TGCGCCAGCAGCCAAGGCGGGAACACTGAAGCTTTCTTT
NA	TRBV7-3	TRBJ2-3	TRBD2	CASTPGGPPDTQYF	TGTGCCAGCACCCCGGGGGGGCCCCCAGATACGCAGTATTTT
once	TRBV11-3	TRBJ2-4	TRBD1	CASSVTGDIQYF	TGTGCCAGCAGCGTGACAGGGGACATTCAGTACTTC
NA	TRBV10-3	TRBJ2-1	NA	CAISESIGGYNEQFF	TGTGCCATCAGTGAGTCGATAGGGGGCTACAATGAGCAGTTCTTC
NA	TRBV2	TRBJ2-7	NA	CASSEKGVWGQASYEQYF	TGTGCCAGCAGTGAAAAGGGCGTGTGGGGGCAGGCCTCCTACGAGCAGTACTTC
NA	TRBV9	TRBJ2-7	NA	CASSVGRGQSYEQYF	TGTGCCAGCAGCGTAGGACGCGGCCAATCCTACGAGCAGTACTTC
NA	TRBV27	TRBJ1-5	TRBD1	CASSEGTGGQPQHF	TGTGCCAGCAGTGAAGGGACAGGGGGACAGCCCCAGCATTTT
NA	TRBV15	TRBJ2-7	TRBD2	CATSGGEGPYEQYF	TGTGCCACCAGCGGGGGGGAGGGACCCTACGAGCAGTACTTC
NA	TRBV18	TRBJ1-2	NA	CASSPQDRGYTF	TGTGCCAGCTCACCCCAGGACAGAGGCTACACCTTC
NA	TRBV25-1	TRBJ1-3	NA	CASSVFGRNTIYF	TGTGCCAGCAGTGTGTTTGGGAGGAACACCATATATTTT
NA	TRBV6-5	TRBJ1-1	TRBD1	CASSRGVNTEAFF	TGTGCCAGCTCCAGGGGGGTGAACACTGAAGCTTTCTTT
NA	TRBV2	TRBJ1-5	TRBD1	CASSPRTGSDNQPQHF	TGTGCCAGCAGCCCTCGGACAGGGTCAGACAATCAGCCCCAGCATTTT
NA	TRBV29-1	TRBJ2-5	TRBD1	CSVVPAGQGSGGQYF	TGCAGCGTTGTCCCTGCGGGACAGGGTTCGGGGGGCCAGTACTTC
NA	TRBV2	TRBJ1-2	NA	CASSEYGRAGDGYTF	TGTGCCAGCAGTGAATACGGCAGGGCAGGAGATGGCTACACCTTC
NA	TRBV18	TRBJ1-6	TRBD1	CASSPRGAGGYNSPLHF	TGTGCCAGCTCACCGCGCGGGGCAGGGGGGTATAATTCACCCCTCCACTTT
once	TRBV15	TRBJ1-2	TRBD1	CATSRETGALYGYTF	TGTGCCACCAGCAGAGAGACAGGGGCCCTCTATGGCTACACCTTC
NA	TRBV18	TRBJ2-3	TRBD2	CASSPTSGGTDTQYF	TGTGCCAGCTCACCAACCAGCGGGGGCACAGATACGCAGTATTTT
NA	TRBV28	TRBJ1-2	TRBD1	CASSLSRQGALGYTF	TGTGCCAGCAGTTTATCGCGCCAGGGGGCCTTGGGCTACACCTTC
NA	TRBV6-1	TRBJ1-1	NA	CASSDRLGGRNTEAFF	TGTGCCAGCAGTGACCGACTGGGGGGTAGGAACACTGAAGCTTTCTTT
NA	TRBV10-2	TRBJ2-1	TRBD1	CASTGQGGRGEQFF	TGCGCCAGCACCGGACAGGGGGGTCGCGGTGAGCAGTTCTTC
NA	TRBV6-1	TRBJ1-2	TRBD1	CASSEGTGNYGYTF	TGTGCCAGCAGTGAAGGGACAGGGAACTATGGCTACACCTTC